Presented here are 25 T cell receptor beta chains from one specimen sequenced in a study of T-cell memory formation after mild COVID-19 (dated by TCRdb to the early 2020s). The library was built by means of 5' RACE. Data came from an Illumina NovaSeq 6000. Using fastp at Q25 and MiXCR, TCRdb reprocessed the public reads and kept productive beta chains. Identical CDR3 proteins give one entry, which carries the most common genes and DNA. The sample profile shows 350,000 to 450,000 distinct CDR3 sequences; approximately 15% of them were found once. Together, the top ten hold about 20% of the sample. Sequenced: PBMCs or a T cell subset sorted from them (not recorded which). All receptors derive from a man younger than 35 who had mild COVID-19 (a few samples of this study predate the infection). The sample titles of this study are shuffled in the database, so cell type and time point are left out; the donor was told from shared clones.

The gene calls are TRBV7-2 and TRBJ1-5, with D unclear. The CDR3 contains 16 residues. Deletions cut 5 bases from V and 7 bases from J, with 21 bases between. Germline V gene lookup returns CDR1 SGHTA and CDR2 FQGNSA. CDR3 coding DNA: TGTGCCAGCAGCCTGGTAGCCGGGCCCGCGGGGCAGCCCCAGCATTTT. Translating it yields CASSLVAGPAGQPQHF.

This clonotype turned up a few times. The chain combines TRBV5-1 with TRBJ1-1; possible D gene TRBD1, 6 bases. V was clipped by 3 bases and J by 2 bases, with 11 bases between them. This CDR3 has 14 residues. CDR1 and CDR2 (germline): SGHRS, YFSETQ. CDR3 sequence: CASSSRGENTEAFF. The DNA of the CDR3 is TGCGCCAGCAGCTCTAGGGGGGAAAACACTGAAGCTTTCTTT. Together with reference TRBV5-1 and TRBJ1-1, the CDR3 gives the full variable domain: KAGVTQTPRYLIKTRGQQVTLSCSPISGHRSVSWYQQTPGQGLQFLFEYFSETQRNKGNFPGRFSGRQFSNSRSEMNVSTLELGDSALYLCASSSRGENTEAFFGQGTRLTVV.

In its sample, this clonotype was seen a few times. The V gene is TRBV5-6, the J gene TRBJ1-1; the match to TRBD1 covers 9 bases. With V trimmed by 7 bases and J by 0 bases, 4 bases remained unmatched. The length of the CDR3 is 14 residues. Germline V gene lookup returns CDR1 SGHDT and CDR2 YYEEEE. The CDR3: CASLRQGVNTEAFF. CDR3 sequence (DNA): TGTGCCAGCCTCCGACAGGGGGTGAACACTGAAGCTTTCTTT.

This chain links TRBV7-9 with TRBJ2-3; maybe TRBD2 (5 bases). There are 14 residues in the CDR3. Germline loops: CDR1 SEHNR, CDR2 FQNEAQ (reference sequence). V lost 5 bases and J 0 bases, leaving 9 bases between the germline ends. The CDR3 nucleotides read TGTGCCAGCAGCGGGCGGACTAGCACAGATACGCAGTATTTT. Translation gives CASSGRTSTDTQYF.

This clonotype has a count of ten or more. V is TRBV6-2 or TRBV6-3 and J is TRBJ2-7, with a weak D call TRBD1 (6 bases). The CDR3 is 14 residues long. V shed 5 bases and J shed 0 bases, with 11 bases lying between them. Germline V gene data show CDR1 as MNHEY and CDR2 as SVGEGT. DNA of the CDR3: TGTGCCAGCAGTCGACAGGAGATCTCCTACGAGCAGTACTTC. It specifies CASSRQEISYEQYF.

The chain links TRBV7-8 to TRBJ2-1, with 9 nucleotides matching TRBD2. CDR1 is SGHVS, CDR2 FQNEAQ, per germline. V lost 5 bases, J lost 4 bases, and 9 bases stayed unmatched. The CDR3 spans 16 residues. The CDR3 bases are TGTGCCAGCAGCCGAGGACTAGCGAACTCTTACAATGAGCAGTTCTTC. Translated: CASSRGLANSYNEQFF.

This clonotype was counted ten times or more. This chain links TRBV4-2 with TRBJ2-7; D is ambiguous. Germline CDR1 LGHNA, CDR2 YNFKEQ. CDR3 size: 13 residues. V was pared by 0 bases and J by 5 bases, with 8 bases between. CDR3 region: CASSQEWYHEQYF. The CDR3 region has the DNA TGTGCCAGCAGCCAAGAATGGTACCACGAGCAGTACTTC.

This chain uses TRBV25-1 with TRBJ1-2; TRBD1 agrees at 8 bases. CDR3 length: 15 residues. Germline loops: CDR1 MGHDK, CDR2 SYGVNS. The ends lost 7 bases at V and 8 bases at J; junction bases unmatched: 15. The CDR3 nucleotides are TGTGCCAGCATCGACGGGACAGGATACTCTGGCGGCTACACCTTC. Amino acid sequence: CASIDGTGYSGGYTF.

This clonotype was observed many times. The DNA for the CDR3 is TGTGCCAGCAGCCATCTCCGCGGGACGACAGGGGAGGAAGAGACCCAGTACTTC. As protein: CASSHLRGTTGEEETQYF. The gene calls are TRBV4-2 and TRBJ2-5; 8 bases are shared with TRBD1. Trimming removed 3 bases from V and 3 bases from J; junction bases left unmatched: 15. Per the germline V gene, CDR1 is LGHNA and CDR2 is YNFKEQ. There are 18 residues in the CDR3.

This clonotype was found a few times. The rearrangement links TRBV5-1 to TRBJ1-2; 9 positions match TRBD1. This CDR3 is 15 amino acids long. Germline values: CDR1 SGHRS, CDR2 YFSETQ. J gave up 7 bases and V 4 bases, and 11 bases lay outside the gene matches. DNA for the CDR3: TGCGCCAGCAGCGTCTCCGCCGGGACAGGGTTTGGCTACACCTTC. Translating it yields CASSVSAGTGFGYTF. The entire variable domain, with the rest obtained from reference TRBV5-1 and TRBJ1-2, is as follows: KAGVTQTPRYLIKTRGQQVTLSCSPISGHRSVSWYQQTPGQGLQFLFEYFSETQRNKGNFPGRFSGRQFSNSRSEMNVSTLELGDSALYLCASSVSAGTGFGYTFGSGTRLTVV.

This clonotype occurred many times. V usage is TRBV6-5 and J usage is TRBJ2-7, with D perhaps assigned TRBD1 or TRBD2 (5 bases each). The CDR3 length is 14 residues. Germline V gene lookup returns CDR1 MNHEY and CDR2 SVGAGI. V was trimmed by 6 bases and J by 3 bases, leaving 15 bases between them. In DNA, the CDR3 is TGTGCCAGCAGCCACGGGGCAGGAGGCTACGAGCAGTACTTC. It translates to CASSHGAGGYEQYF.

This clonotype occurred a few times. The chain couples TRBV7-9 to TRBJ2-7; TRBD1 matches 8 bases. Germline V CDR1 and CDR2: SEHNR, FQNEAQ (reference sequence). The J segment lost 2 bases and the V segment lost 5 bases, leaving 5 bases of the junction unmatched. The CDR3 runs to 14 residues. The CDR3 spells CASSMDRVAYEQYF. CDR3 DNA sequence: TGTGCCAGCAGCATGGACAGGGTCGCCTACGAGCAGTACTTC.

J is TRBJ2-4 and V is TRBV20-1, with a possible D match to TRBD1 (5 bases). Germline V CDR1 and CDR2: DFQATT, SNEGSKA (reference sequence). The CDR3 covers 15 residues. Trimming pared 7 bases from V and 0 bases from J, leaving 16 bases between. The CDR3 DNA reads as TGCAGTGTTGGGGCAAGGTCGCTAGCCAAAAACATTCAGTACTTC. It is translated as CSVGARSLAKNIQYF.

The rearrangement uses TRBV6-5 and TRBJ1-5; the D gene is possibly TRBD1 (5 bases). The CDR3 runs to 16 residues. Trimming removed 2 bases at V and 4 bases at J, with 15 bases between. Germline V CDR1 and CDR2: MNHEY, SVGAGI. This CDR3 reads CASSYRSGLGNQPQHF. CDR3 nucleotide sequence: TGTGCCAGCAGTTACCGATCAGGGCTAGGGAATCAGCCCCAGCATTTT.

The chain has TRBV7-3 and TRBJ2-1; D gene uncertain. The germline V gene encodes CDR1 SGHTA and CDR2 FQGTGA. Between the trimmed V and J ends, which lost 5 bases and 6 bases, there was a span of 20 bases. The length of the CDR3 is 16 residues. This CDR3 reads CASSPTPGLAPNEQFF. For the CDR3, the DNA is TGTGCCAGCAGCCCCACACCGGGTCTTGCTCCCAATGAGCAGTTCTTC. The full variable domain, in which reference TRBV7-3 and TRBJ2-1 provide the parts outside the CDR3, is GAGVSQTPSNKVTEKGKYVELRCDPISGHTALYWYRQSLGQGPEFLIYFQGTGAADDSGLPNDRFFAVRPEGSVSTLKIQRTERGDSAVYLCASSPTPGLAPNEQFFGPGTRLTVL.

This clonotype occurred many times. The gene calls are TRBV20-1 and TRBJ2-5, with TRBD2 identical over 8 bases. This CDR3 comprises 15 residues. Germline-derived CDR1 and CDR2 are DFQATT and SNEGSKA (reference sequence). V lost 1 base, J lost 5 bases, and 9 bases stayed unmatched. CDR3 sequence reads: CSARGFGTREETQYF. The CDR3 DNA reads TGCAGTGCTAGAGGGTTTGGGACTAGGGAGGAGACCCAGTACTTC.

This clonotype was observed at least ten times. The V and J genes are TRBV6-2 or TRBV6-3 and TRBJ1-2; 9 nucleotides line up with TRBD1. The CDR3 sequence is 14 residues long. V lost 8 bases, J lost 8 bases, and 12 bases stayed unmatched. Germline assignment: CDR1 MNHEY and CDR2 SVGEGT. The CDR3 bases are TGTGCCAGCGGGGGACAGGGAACGGCACGGGGCTACACCTTC. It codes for CASGGQGTARGYTF.

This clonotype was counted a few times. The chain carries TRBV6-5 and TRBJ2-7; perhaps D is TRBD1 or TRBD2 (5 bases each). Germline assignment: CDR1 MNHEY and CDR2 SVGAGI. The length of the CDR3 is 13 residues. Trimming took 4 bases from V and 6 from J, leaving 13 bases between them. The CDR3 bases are TGTGCCAGCAGTTCTCCGGGGCCTGTCGAGCAGTACTTC. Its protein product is CASSSPGPVEQYF.

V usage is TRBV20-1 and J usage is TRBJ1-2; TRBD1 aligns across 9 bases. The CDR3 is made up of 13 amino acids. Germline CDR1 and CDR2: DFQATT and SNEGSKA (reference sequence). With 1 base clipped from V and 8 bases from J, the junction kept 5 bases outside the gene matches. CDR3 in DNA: TGCAGTGCTAGAGGGACAGGGGATCGGGGCTACACCTTC. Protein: CSARGTGDRGYTF.

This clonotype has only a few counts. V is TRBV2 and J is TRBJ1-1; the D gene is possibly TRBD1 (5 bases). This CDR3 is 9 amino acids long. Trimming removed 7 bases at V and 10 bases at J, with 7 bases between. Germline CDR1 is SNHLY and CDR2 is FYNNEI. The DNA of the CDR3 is TGTGCCAGCACAGGGTCAGCTTTCTTT. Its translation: CASTGSAFF.

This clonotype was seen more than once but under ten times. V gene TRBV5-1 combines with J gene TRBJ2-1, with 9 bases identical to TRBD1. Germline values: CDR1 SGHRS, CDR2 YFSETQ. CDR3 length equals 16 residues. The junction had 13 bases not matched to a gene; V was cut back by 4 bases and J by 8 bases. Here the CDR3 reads CASSVGTGMDWDEQFF. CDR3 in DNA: TGCGCCAGCAGCGTGGGGACAGGGATGGATTGGGATGAGCAGTTCTTC.

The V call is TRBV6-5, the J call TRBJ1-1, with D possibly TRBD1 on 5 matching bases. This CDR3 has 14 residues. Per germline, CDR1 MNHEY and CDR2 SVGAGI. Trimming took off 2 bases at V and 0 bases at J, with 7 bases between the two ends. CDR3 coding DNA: TGTGCCAGCAGTTACGGGACGGTGAACACTGAAGCTTTCTTT. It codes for CASSYGTVNTEAFF.

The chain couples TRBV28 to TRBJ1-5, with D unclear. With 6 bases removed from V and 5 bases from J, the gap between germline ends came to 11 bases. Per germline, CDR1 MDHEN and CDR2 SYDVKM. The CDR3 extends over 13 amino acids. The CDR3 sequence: CASRSDTYQPQHF. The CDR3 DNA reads TGTGCCAGCAGAAGTGACACTTATCAGCCCCAGCATTTT.

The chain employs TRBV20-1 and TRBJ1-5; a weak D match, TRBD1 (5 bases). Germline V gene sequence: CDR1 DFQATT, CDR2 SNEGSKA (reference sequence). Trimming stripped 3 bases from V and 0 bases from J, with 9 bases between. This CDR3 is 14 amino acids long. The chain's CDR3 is CSASLGLSNQPQHF. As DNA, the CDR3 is TGCAGTGCTAGTTTGGGGCTTAGCAATCAGCCCCAGCATTTT.

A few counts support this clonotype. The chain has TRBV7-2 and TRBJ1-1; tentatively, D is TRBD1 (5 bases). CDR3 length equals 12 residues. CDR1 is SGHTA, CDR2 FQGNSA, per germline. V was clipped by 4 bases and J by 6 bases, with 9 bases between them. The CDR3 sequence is CASSSQVPEAFF. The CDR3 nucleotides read TGTGCCAGCAGCTCACAGGTCCCTGAAGCTTTCTTT.